This TCR beta chain is from a study of blood T cells in healthy people across ages. With a J-beta primer mix and a sample-barcoded 5' primer, a second PCR ran about 7 to 12 cycles. Each cDNA molecule, via a template-switch adaptor with 12 random nucleotides, was tagged. TCRdb reprocessed the 5' RACE reads via MiXCR and lists one record per CDR3 protein. The table has about 1.8 million distinct CDR3 sequences, approximately 50% seen once. Concerning this clonotype itself: Its antigen is not known.

General study findings and limits: While age rose, TCR beta diversity per million T cells dropped in a roughly linear way. Versus aged donors, long-lived donors had higher diversity and more naive CD4+ cells.

The CDR3 length is 12 residues. V was trimmed by 5 bases and J by 8 bases, leaving 15 bases between them. Germline assignment: CDR1 SQVTM and CDR2 ANQGSEA. The TCR sequence derives from a woman in her 40s in good health. This chain uses TRBV29-1 with TRBJ1-2; weak D call: TRBD1 (6 bases). Sequenced sample: blood. The CDR3 reads CSVPGGLRGYTF. CDR3 DNA sequence: TGCAGCGTTCCGGGGGGGCTGCGCGGCTACACCTTC.